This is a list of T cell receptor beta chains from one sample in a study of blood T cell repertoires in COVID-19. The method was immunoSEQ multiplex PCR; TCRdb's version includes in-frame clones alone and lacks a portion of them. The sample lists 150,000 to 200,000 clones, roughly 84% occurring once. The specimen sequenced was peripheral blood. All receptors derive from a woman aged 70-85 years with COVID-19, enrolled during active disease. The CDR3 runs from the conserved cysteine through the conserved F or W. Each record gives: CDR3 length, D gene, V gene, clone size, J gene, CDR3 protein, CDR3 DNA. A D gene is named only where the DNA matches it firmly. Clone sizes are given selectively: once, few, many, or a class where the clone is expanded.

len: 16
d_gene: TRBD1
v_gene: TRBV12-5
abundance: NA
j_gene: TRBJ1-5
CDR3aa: CASGFTQGAEAQPQHF
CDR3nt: TGTGCTAGTGGTTTTACGCAGGGGGCGGAAGCTCAGCCCCAGCATTTT

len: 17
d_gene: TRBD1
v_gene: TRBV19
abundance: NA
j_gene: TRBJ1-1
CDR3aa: CASSPLGRGVLNTEAFF
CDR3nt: TGTGCCAGTAGTCCTCTTGGCAGGGGGGTATTGAACACTGAAGCTTTCTTT

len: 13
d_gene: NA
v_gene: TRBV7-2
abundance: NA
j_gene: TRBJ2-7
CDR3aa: CASSLAPRWEQYF
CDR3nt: TGTGCCAGCAGCTTAGCGCCTAGGTGGGAGCAGTACTTC

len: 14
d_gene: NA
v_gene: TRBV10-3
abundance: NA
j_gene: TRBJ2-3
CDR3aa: CAISVGTFTDTQYF
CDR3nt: TGTGCCATCAGTGTCGGGACATTCACAGATACGCAGTATTTT

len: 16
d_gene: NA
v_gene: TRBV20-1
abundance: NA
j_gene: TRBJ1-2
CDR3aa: CSASVGHTPKRGGYTF
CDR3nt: TGCAGTGCTAGTGTAGGGCATACACCCAAAAGGGGTGGCTACACCTTC

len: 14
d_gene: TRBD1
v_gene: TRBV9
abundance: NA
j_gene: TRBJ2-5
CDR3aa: CASSTDRVGETQYF
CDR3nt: TGTGCCAGCAGCACTGACAGGGTTGGAGAGACCCAGTACTTC

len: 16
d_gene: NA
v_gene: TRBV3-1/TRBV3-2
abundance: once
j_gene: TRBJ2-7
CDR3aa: CASSQVWVGPSPEQYF
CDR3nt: TGTGCCAGCAGCCAAGTGTGGGTGGGCCCGTCCCCCGAGCAGTACTTC

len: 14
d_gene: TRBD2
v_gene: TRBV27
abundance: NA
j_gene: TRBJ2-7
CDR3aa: CASTRAGAPYEQYF
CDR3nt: TGTGCCAGCACCCGCGCGGGAGCGCCCTACGAGCAGTACTTC

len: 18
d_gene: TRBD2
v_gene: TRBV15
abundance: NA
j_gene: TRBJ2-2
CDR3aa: CATSTAGGTRGHTGELFF
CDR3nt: TGTGCCACCAGCACCGCCGGGGGGACCCGAGGTCACACCGGGGAGCTGTTTTTT

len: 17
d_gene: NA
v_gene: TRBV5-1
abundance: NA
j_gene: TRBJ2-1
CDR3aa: CASSSGGLAPEGGEQFF
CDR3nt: TGCGCCAGCAGCTCGGGAGGTCTAGCGCCTGAGGGGGGAGAGCAGTTCTTC

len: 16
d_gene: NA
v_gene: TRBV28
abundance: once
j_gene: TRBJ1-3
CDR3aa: CASSFSGGYWGNTIYF
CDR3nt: TGTGCCAGCAGTTTCTCCGGGGGATACTGGGGAAACACCATATATTTT

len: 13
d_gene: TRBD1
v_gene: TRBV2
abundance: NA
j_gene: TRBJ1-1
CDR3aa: CASSSTGDTEAFF
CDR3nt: TGTGCCAGCAGTTCAACAGGGGACACTGAAGCTTTCTTT

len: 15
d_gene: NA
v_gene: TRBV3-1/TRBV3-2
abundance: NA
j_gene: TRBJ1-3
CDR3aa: CASSLAGVSGNTIYF
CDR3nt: TGTGCCAGCAGCCTGGCGGGGGTCTCTGGAAACACCATATATTTT

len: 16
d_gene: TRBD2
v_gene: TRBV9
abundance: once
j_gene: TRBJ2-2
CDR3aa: CASSTSGGPYTGELFF
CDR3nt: TGTGCCAGCAGCACAAGCGGGGGGCCGTACACCGGGGAGCTGTTTTTT

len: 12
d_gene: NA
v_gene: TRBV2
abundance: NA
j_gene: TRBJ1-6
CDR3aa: CASRLLNSPLHF
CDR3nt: TGTGCCAGCAGACTGCTTAATTCACCCCTCCACTTT

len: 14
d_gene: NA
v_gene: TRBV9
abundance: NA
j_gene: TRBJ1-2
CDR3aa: CASSVADTNYGYTF
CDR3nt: TGTGCCAGCAGCGTGGCGGACACCAACTATGGCTACACCTTC

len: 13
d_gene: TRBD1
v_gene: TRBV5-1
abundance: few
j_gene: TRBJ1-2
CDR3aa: CASSRGTGYGYTF
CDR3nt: TGCGCCAGCAGCAGAGGGACAGGCTATGGCTACACCTTC

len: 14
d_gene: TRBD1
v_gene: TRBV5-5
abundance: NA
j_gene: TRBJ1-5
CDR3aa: CASSGQGGNQPQHF
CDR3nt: TGTGCCAGCAGTGGACAGGGGGGAAATCAGCCCCAGCATTTT

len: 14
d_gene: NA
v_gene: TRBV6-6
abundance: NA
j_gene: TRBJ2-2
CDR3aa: CASSYSGVFGELFF
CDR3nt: TGTGCCAGCAGTTACTCAGGAGTTTTCGGGGAGCTGTTTTTT

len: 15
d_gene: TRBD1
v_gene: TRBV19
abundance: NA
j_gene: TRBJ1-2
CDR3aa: CASSSLGQAVYGYTF
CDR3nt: TGTGCCAGTAGTAGCTTGGGACAGGCAGTCTATGGCTACACCTTC